The rows below give T cell receptor beta chains drawn from one sample of a study of yellow fever vaccine responses in identical twins. TCRdb reprocessed the RT-PCR reads via MiXCR and lists one record per CDR3 protein. The table shows several hundred distinct CDR3 sequences, with approximately 78% occurring only once. The sequences come from T cells from blood (PBMCs), unsorted or a sorted subset (not recorded which), collected before or after yellow fever vaccination (not recorded which). The source of these receptors is a woman aged 18-35 years who received the yellow fever vaccine. CDR3s include the opening cysteine and the closing phenylalanine or tryptophan.

v_gene,j_gene,CDR3aa
TRBV10-3,TRBJ2-7,CAISRDIRGLEQYF
TRBV28,TRBJ2-7,CASSLWSVTLYEQYF
TRBV7-6,TRBJ1-1,CASSINRGATEAFF
TRBV11-1,TRBJ2-1,CASSLVVQGYEQFF
TRBV11-2,TRBJ2-3,CASGMNTDTQYF
TRBV23-1,TRBJ1-1,CASSQSNRGVPCTEAFF
TRBV3-1,TRBJ2-1,CASSPRLAGVDNEQFF
TRBV6-5,TRBJ2-1,CASSYGTHSYNEQFF
TRBV19,TRBJ2-1,CASSILARSSYNEQFF
TRBV6-1,TRBJ1-1,CASSIQGAENTEAFF
TRBV2,TRBJ1-2,CASSELEDYGYTF
TRBV5-1,TRBJ2-3,CASSLALSGTDTQYF
TRBV19,TRBJ1-5,CASSRAGGLDQPQHF
TRBV10-3,TRBJ1-2,CAISESGTGGVRNGYTF
TRBV11-2,TRBJ2-1,CASSLSDRKQFF
TRBV10-1,TRBJ1-5,CASSASLAEPQHF
TRBV5-4,TRBJ1-1,CASSLRPMNTEAFF
TRBV4-1,TRBJ1-5,CASSQEVASNQPQHF
TRBV10-3,TRBJ1-2,CAISESGTPYGYTF
TRBV11-3,TRBJ2-3,CASSLGTGTDTQYF
TRBV10-3,TRBJ1-1,CAIKRGGTMNTEAFF
TRBV4-1,TRBJ1-5,CASSPQGGKGQPQHF
TRBV10-1,TRBJ2-3,CASSVASGTDTQYF
TRBV7-3,TRBJ2-2,CASSLYSTTGELFF
TRBV12-3/TRBV12-4,TRBJ2-3,CASSPGLAGDTDTQYF
TRBV3-1,TRBJ2-7,CASRQDYEQYF
TRBV7-2,TRBJ2-7,CASSFASGATYEQYF
TRBV29-1,TRBJ2-4,CSVAKGGQPGTKNIQYF